The 9 T cell receptor beta chains given below trace back to one sample, sequenced in a study of blood T cells in healthy people across ages. The second PCR ran roughly 6 to 12 cycles with a sample-barcoded 5' primer and J-beta primers. TCRdb redid the calling of the 5' RACE reads with MiXCR, one entry per CDR3 protein. Of about 620,000 distinct CDR3 sequences in the sample, over 20% were seen once. The sequencing input was blood. The receptors come from a man aged 65-85 years in good health.

The chain carries TRBV19 and TRBJ1-5; D might be TRBD1 (5 bases). The CDR3 sequence is 18 residues long. Trimming cost V 5 bases and J 4 bases, with 24 bases left between them. Germline V gene sequence: CDR1 LNHDA, CDR2 SQIVND (reference sequence). The CDR3 loop is CASSLGAKWAGSNQPQHF. CDR3 nucleotide sequence: TGTGCCAGTAGTCTCGGGGCCAAGTGGGCGGGGAGTAATCAGCCCCAGCATTTT.

In this sample, this clonotype turned up a few times. The chain is built from TRBV3-1 and TRBJ2-7; no clear D gene. The CDR3 is 14 amino acids. CDR1 is LGHDT, CDR2 YNNKEL, per germline (reference sequence). Trimming removed 4 bases from V and 0 bases from J, with 10 bases in between. The CDR3 sequence: CASSPLRSSYEQYF. The CDR3 DNA reads as TGTGCCAGCAGCCCACTCAGGAGCTCCTACGAGCAGTACTTC.

The gene calls are TRBV27 and TRBJ2-5; D gene ambiguous. CDR3 size: 14 residues. The germline V and J ends were trimmed by 0 bases and 3 bases, with 8 bases remaining between them. Germline V gene lookup returns CDR1 MNHEY and CDR2 SMNVEV (reference sequence). The CDR3 region is CASSLSPLKETQYF. The CDR3 DNA is TGTGCCAGCAGTTTATCACCCCTGAAAGAGACCCAGTACTTC.

The V gene is TRBV12-3 or TRBV12-4, the J gene TRBJ1-1, with unresolved D. Trimming took 8 bases from V and 4 from J, leaving 14 bases between them. The CDR3 contains 13 residues. CDR3: CASRNGVSTEAFF. The CDR3 DNA reads as TGTGCCAGCCGTAACGGGGTTAGCACTGAAGCTTTCTTT.

This clonotype was observed a handful of times. The rearrangement links TRBV5-5 to TRBJ2-2, with D possibly matching TRBD1 (5 bases). Trimming left V 3 bases short and J 6 bases short, with 15 bases between. Germline V gene sequence: CDR1 SGHKS, CDR2 YYEKEE (reference sequence). The CDR3 loop spans 15 amino acids. The CDR3 DNA follows: TGTGCCAGCAGCTCTGGGGCCAGGCATTCCGGGGAGCTGTTTTTT. This codes for CASSSGARHSGELFF.

This clonotype was seen a few times. The J gene is TRBJ2-7, the V gene TRBV27; 8 nucleotides agree with TRBD1. J gave up 1 base and V 6 bases, and 8 bases lay outside the gene matches. Germline V gene data show CDR1 as MNHEY and CDR2 as SMNVEV (reference sequence). This CDR3 comprises 15 residues. The CDR3 DNA reads as TGTGCCAGCAGAGAGTCCGGACAGGGATCCTACGAGCAGTACTTC. Amino acids: CASRESGQGSYEQYF.

The CDR3 DNA sequence: TGCAGCGTTGGCCCTGGGACAGGGGGGAACTATGGCTACACCTTC. This sequence encodes CSVGPGTGGNYGYTF. The chain carries TRBV29-1 and TRBJ1-2; 11 bases match TRBD1. CDR3 length: 15 residues. Unmatched junction bases numbered 6, after V lost 4 bases and J lost 2 bases. Germline CDR1 reads SQVTM; CDR2 reads ANQGSEA.

This clonotype was counted many times. Because the CDR3 is missing its conserved closing phenylalanine or tryptophan, this is likely a read error. No DNA is shown, since the ends of the CDR3 on it are uncertain; the CDR3 is the one TCRdb lists. The rearrangement joins TRBV6-1 to TRBJ2-7. The CDR3 has 13 residues if both end residues are counted. Looked up from germline, CDR1 is MNHNS and CDR2 is SASEGT. CDR3 region: CASSEVDGQRSTL.

This clonotype was recorded at least ten times. The genes are TRBV28 and TRBJ2-6; the D gene is possibly TRBD1 (6 bases). V dropped 7 bases and J dropped 4 bases, with 17 bases sitting between them. Germline V gene sequence: CDR1 MDHEN, CDR2 SYDVKM. The CDR3 has 16 residues. CDR3 nucleotide sequence: TGTGCCAGCACCAGAAACACAGGGACGGGGGCCAACGTCCTGACTTTC. This encodes CASTRNTGTGANVLTF.